This TCR beta chain derives from a study of blood T cell repertoires in COVID-19. Background on the study: Researchers got acute and convalescent COVID-19 samples from the United States, Italy and Spain. T cells, B-cell-depleted T cells, or PBMCs provided the cDNA or gDNA that served as material.

In the original analysis: It was from reference gene primer amplification that nucleated cell counts were estimated. The repertoire was sequenced with immunoSEQ multiplex PCR; TCRdb's copy has only in-frame clones and lacks some. V, J and clone size were drawn from that table, and D and trimming were deduced from the DNA. The sample has more than 65,000 clones, around three quarters seen once; the top ten hold 16%. This receptor was obtained from a man between 60 and 70 years old with acute or convalescent COVID-19. What was sequenced was peripheral blood.

DNA for the CDR3: TGTGCCAGCAGCTTAGGCGCAGATACGCAGTATTTT. It encodes CASSLGADTQYF. The V gene is TRBV7-2, the J gene TRBJ2-3; no definite D call. Trimming pared 1 base from V and 4 bases from J, leaving 3 bases between. Per germline, CDR1 SGHTA and CDR2 FQGNSA. This CDR3 has 12 amino acids.